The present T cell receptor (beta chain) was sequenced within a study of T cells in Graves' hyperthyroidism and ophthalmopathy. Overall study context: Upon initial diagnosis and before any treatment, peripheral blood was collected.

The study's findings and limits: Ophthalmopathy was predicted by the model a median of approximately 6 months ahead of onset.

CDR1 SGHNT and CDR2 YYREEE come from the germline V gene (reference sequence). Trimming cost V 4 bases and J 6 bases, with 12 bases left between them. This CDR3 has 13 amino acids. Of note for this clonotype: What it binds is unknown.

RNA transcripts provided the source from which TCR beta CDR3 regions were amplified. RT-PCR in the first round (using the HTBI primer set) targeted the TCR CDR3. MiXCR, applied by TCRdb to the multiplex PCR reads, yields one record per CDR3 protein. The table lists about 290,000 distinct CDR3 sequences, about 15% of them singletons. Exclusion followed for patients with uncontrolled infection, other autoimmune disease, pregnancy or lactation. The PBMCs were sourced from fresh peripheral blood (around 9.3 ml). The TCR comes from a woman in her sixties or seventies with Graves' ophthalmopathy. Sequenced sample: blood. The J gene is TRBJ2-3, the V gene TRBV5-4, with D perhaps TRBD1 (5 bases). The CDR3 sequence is CASSGVPGDTQYF. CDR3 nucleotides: TGTGCCAGCAGCGGGGTCCCAGGGGATACGCAGTATTTT.